This T cell receptor beta chain is drawn from a study of CD8 T cells in Susac syndrome. Reverse transcription of about 0.45 to 1 ug RNA used random hexamers. The TCR beta CDR3 was amplified by immunoSEQ multiplex PCR across 54 Vbeta, 13 Jbeta. MiXCR, run by TCRdb on the immunoSEQ multiplex PCR reads, gives a single entry per CDR3 protein. The repertoire holds about 300,000 distinct CDR3 sequences, with around 91% as singletons. CDR1 and CDR2 from the germline V gene are MNHEY and SMNVEV (reference sequence). This CDR3 has 16 residues. V gave up 2 bases and J gave up 2 bases; unmatched junction bases: 5.

The rearrangement joins TRBV27 to TRBJ2-5; 10 bases agree with TRBD1. Sequencing was performed on CD8+ T cells from PBMCs. The clonotype originates from a human donor with multiple sclerosis. In DNA, the CDR3 is TGTGCCAGCAGTTTACAACCGGGACAGGGGCAAGAGACCCAGTACTTC. This translates into CASSLQPGQGQETQYF.